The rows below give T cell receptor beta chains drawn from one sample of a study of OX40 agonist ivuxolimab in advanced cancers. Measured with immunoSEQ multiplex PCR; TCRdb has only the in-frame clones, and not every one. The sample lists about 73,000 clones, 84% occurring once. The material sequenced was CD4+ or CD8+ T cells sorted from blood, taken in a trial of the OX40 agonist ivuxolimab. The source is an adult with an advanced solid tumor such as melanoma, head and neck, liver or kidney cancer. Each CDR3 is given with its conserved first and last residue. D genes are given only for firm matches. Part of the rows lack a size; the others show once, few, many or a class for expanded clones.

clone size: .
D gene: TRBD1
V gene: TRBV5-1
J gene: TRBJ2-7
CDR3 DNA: TGCGCCAGCAGCCGTGGACAGGCCCTTCTTGTGGAGCAGTACTTC
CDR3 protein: CASSRGQALLVEQYF

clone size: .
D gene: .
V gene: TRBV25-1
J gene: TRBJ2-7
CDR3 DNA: TGTGCCACCCAAGAGGGGGGCTCCTACGAGCAGTACTTC
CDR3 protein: CATQEGGSYEQYF

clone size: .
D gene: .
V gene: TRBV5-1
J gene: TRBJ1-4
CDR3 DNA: TGCGCCAGCAGCTTGGAAGGGAACAATGAAAAACTGTTTTTT
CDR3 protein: CASSLEGNNEKLFF

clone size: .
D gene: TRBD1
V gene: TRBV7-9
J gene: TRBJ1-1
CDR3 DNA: TGTGCCAGCAGCTTACGGGGACAGGGGAACACTGAAGCTTTCTTT
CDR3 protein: CASSLRGQGNTEAFF

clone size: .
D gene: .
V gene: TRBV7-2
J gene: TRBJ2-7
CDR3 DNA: TGTGCCAGCAGCTTAGTGGCAGGGTTACTCTACGAGCAGTACTTC
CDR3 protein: CASSLVAGLLYEQYF

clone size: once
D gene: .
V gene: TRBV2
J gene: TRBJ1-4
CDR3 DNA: TGTGCCAGCAGGTTGGACGGCTCTAATGAAAAACTGTTTTTT
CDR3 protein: CASRLDGSNEKLFF

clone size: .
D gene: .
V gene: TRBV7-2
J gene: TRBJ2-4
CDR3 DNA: TGTGCCAGCAGCTTAAATCGTGGGGACAACATTCAGTACTTC
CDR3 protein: CASSLNRGDNIQYF

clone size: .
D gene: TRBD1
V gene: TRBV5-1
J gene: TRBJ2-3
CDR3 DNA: TGCGCCAGCAGCTTTCTGACAGGGGGGACAGATACGCAGTATTTT
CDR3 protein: CASSFLTGGTDTQYF

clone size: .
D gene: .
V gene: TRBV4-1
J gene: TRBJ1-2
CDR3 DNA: TGCGCCAGCAGCCAAGATCTTAGGGTTGGCTACACCTTC
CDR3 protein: CASSQDLRVGYTF

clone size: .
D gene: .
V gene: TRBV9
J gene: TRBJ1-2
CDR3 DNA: TGTGCCAGCAGCGTAGGTACCGGGGGTGCTAACTATGGCTACACCTTC
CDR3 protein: CASSVGTGGANYGYTF

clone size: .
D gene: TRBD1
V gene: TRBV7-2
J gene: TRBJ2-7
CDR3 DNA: TGTGCCAGCAGCTTATTTAGGACAGGAGGTTCCTACGAGCAGTACTTC
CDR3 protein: CASSLFRTGGSYEQYF

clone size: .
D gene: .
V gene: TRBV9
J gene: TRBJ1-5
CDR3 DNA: TGTGCCAGCGACCGGGGCGACAGCCACAATCAGCCCCAGCATTTT
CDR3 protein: CASDRGDSHNQPQHF

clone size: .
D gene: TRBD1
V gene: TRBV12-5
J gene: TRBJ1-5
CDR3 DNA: TGTGCTAGTGGTCCAGACAGGGGCTATCAGCCCCAGCATTTT
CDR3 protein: CASGPDRGYQPQHF

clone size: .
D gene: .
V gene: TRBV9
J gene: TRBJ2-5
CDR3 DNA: TGTGCCAGCAGCAAGGGACCCCACCCACAAGAGACCCAGTACTTC
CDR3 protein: CASSKGPHPQETQYF

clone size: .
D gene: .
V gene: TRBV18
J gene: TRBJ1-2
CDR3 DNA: TGTGCCAGCTCACCACCGTCCGGGGGAACGACCCATGGCTACACCTTC
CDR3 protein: CASSPPSGGTTHGYTF

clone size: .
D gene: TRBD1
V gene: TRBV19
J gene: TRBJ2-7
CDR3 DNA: TGTGCCAGTAGTATTAGGGACAGACCCTACGAGCAGTACTTC
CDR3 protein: CASSIRDRPYEQYF

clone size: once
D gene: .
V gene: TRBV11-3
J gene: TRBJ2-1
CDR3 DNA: TGTGCCAGCAGCTTAGAGGTCAATGAGCAGTTCTTC
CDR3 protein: CASSLEVNEQFF

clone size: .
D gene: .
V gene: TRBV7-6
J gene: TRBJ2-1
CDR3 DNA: TGTGCCAGCAGCTTACAGGTGTCTAGAGCGGCCCTTCGTAATGAGCAGTTCTTC
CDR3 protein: CASSLQVSRAALRNEQFF

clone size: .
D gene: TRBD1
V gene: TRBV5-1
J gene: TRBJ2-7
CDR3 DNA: TGCGCCAGCAGCTTGGGCGACAGGGGGCCTAAGTCCTACGAGCAGTACTTC
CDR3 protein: CASSLGDRGPKSYEQYF

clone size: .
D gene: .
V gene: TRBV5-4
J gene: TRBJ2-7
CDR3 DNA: TGTGCCAGCAGCTCCCTCTACGAGCAGTACTTC
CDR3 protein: CASSSLYEQYF

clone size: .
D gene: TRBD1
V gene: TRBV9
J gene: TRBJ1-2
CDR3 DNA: TGTGCCAGCAGCCGAGGACAGGGCTTGTGGGGCTACACCTTC
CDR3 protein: CASSRGQGLWGYTF

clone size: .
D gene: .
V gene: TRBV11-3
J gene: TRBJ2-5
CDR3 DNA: TGTGCCAGCAATCGAGAGATCCAAGAGACCCAGTACTTC
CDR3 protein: CASNREIQETQYF

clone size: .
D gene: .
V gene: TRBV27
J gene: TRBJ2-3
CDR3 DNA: TGTGCCAGCAGTTTATCGAATTGGTATAGCACAGATACGCAGTATTTT
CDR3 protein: CASSLSNWYSTDTQYF

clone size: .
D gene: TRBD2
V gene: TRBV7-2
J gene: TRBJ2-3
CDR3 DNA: TGTGCCAGCAGCTTGAATAGCGGGAGGGGAAAAGATACGCAGTATTTT
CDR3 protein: CASSLNSGRGKDTQYF

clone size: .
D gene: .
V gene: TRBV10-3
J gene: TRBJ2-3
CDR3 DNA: TGTGCCGTCAGTGACGGCACAGATACGCAGTATTTT
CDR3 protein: CAVSDGTDTQYF

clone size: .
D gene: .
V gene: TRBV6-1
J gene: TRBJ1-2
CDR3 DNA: TGTGCCAGCAGCGGTCCAGGGGTTGAGCGTTATGGCTACACCTTC
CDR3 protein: CASSGPGVERYGYTF

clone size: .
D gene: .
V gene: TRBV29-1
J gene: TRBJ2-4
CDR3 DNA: TGCAGCGTTCGGATAGCCAAAAACATTCAGTACTTC
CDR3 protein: CSVRIAKNIQYF

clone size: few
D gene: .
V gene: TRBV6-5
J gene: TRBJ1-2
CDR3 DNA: TGTGCCAGCAGTCGTGCCGGGACTGACTATGGCTACACCTTC
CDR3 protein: CASSRAGTDYGYTF

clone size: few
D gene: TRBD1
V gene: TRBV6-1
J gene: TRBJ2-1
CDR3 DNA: TGTGCCAGCAGTGAAGAGGTATGGACAGGGCGGTTCTTC
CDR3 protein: CASSEEVWTGRFF

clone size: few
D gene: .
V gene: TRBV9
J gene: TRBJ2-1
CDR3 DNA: TGTGCCAGCAGCGGCTGGGCCCCGAGCTCCTACAATGAGCAGTTCTTC
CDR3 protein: CASSGWAPSSYNEQFF

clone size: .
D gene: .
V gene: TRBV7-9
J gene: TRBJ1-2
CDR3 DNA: TGTGCCAGTAGCGTAGGGAAGACTAACTATGGCTACACCTTC
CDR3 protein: CASSVGKTNYGYTF

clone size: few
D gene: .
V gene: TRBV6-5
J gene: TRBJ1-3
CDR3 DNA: TGTGCCAGCAGTTACTCGGGGGGGGCTAAAGGAAACACCATATATTTT
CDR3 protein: CASSYSGGAKGNTIYF

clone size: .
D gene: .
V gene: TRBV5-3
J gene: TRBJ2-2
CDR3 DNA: TGTGCCAGAAGCTTGGGACGGACCGGGGAGCTGTTTTTT
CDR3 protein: CARSLGRTGELFF

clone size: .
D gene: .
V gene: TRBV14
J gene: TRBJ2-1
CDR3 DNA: TGTGCCAGCAGCCTCTACTTAAATGAGCAGTTCTTC
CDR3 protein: CASSLYLNEQFF

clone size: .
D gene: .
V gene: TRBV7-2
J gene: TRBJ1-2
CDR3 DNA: TGTGCCAGCAGCTTTGTACCAGCTAACTATGGCTACACCTTC
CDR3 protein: CASSFVPANYGYTF

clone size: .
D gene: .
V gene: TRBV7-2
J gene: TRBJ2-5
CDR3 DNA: TGTGCCAGCGGCGAGACCCAGTACTTC
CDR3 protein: CASGETQYF

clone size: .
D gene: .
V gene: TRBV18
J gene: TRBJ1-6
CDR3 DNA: TGTGCCAGCTCACCTCCGTCCGGAGATTCACCCCTCCACTTT
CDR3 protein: CASSPPSGDSPLHF

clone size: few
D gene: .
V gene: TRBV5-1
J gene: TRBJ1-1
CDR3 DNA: TGCGCCAGCAGCCTGGGGGGTTTGAACACTGAAGCTTTCTTT
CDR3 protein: CASSLGGLNTEAFF

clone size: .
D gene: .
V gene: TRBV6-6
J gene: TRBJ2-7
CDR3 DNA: TGTGCCAGCAGTTACGGGACTCGCTCCTACGAGCAGTACTTC
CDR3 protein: CASSYGTRSYEQYF

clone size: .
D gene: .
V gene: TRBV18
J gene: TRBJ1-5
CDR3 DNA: TGTGCCAGCTCACCACGACAGGCCCCCACTCAGCCCCAGCATTTT
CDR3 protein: CASSPRQAPTQPQHF

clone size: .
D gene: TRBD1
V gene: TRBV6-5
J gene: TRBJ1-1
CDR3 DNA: TGTGCCAGCAGGGAGTGGACAGGGTTGGACGGAGGGACTTTCTTT
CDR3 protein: CASREWTGLDGGTFF

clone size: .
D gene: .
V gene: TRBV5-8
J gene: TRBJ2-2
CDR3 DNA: TGTGCCAGCACCCAATTCCTCTCCCTTTTTGGTTTTGCCGGGGAGCTGTTTTTT
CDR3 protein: CASTQFLSLFGFAGELFF

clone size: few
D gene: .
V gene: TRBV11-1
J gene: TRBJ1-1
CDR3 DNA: TGTGCCAGCAGCTCCACAGGGTGGGGCATGAACACTGAAGCTTTCTTT
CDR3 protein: CASSSTGWGMNTEAFF

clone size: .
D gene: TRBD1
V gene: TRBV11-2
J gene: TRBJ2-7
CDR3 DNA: TGTGCCAGCAGCTTAGACCCAGGACAGGACTACGAGCAGTACTTC
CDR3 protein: CASSLDPGQDYEQYF

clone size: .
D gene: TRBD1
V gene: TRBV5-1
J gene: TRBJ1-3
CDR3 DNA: TGCGCCAGCAGCATACAGGGGTTATTCGGAAACACCATATATTTT
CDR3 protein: CASSIQGLFGNTIYF

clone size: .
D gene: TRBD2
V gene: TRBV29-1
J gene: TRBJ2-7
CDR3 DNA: TGCAGCGGGCGACTAGCGGGTAGTGGCGAGCAGTACTTC
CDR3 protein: CSGRLAGSGEQYF